Listed here are 26 T cell receptor beta chains from one sample, sequenced in a study of cytomegalovirus exposure and HLA in healthy donors (dated by TCRdb to 2015 to 2018). Library creation used the immunoSEQ multiplex PCR assay. A mixture of 60 forward primers for TCR Vbeta segments and 13 reverse primers for TCR Jbeta segments was used in the multiplex PCR. This is the immuneACCESS table as TCRdb keeps it, with only in-frame sequences that have V and J called. A part of the clones is gone; compared with another copy, unresolved V genes explain less than half, and the rest is unexplained. Counted in this sample were around 130,000 clones; just under 75% of them appeared once. Around 7% of the sample comes from the top ten. The material sequenced was PBMCs. The receptor set was obtained from a man between 40 and 49 years old in good health and CMV-seropositive.

This clone was counted many times. The V and J genes are TRBV15 and TRBJ2-1, with 7 bases matching TRBD2. The junction had 11 bases not matched to a gene; V was cut back by 5 bases and J by 7 bases. CDR3 length equals 15 residues. Germline lookup yields CDR1 LNHNV and CDR2 YYDKDF (reference sequence). The CDR3 DNA follows: TGTGCCACCAGCGAGACTAGCCGGAGGACGAATGAGCAGTTCTTC. Its protein product is CATSETSRRTNEQFF.

The chain combines TRBV5-4 with TRBJ2-3, with D unclear. V was shortened by 4 bases and J by 1 base, with 10 bases between the two germline ends. CDR1 is SGHNT and CDR2 is YYREEE in the germline V gene (reference sequence). The CDR3 spans 14 residues. CDR3 amino acids: CASSPTRGTDTQYF. CDR3 in DNA: TGTGCCAGCAGCCCGACCCGGGGCACAGATACGCAGTATTTT.

The chain combines TRBV18 with TRBJ2-7, with a tentative D call TRBD1 (6 bases). This CDR3 is built from 13 residues. Germline V lookup: CDR1 KGHSH, CDR2 LQKENI. Trimming shortened V by 1 base and J by 2 bases, and 6 bases separated the two germline ends. The CDR3 sequence: CASSPQGAYEQYF. CDR3 sequence (DNA): TGTGCCAGCTCACCACAGGGGGCCTACGAGCAGTACTTC.

Written as DNA, the CDR3 is TGTGCCAGTAGTATTGTTCTAGCGGCCTACGAGCAGTACTTC. Its protein product is CASSIVLAAYEQYF. This sequence joins TRBV19 and TRBJ2-7, with 7 bases matching TRBD2. The CDR3 has 14 residues. With V trimmed by 3 bases and J by 2 bases, 4 bases remained unmatched. Germline assignment: CDR1 LNHDA and CDR2 SQIVND (reference sequence).

This clone was seen a single time. The rearrangement joins TRBV29-1 to TRBJ2-7; 10 bases line up with TRBD1. The CDR3 extends over 13 amino acids. The trim removed 2 bases at V and 6 bases at J, leaving 4 bases unmatched. Germline values: CDR1 SQVTM, CDR2 ANQGSEA. CDR3 DNA sequence: TGCAGCGTTGAATCGGACAGGGGGAGCGAGCAGTACTTC. This codes for CSVESDRGSEQYF.

The CDR3: CASSRGGHQETQYF. DNA for the CDR3: TGTGCCAGCTCCCGCGGGGGGCACCAAGAGACCCAGTACTTC. This chain joins TRBV6-5 and TRBJ2-5; 8 nucleotides align to TRBD2. The germline V gene has CDR1 MNHEY and CDR2 SVGAGI. After removal of 8 bases from V and 0 bases from J, the junction contained 5 bases not matched to a gene. The CDR3 runs to 14 residues.

This clone was recorded a few times. The chain links TRBV7-9 to TRBJ1-4; TRBD1 matches 8 bases. V was clipped by 8 bases and J by 4 bases; unmatched bases: 9. This CDR3 region has 15 residues. Germline lookup yields CDR1 SEHNR and CDR2 FQNEAQ (reference sequence). The CDR3, as DNA: TGTGCCAGCGGACAGGGAAGTAGGTTTAATGAAAAACTGTTTTTT. Protein sequence: CASGQGSRFNEKLFF.

Concerning this clone: Different DNA sequences within this sample yield the same CDR3. The chain carries TRBV6-5 and TRBJ2-1, with 9 nucleotides matching TRBD1. The CDR3 has 15 amino acids. The J segment lost 0 bases and the V segment lost 4 bases, leaving 1 base of the junction unmatched. Per germline, CDR1 MNHEY and CDR2 SVGAGI. The CDR3 DNA follows: TGTGCCAGCAGTTCGACAGGGGGCTCCTACAATGAGCAGTTCTTC. Translation: CASSSTGGSYNEQFF.

The V gene is TRBV29-1, the J gene TRBJ2-7; D may be TRBD1 (6 bases). The ends were cut back, 5 bases at V and 3 bases at J, with 14 bases in the middle. The CDR3 is 13 residues long. Germline V CDR1 and CDR2: SQVTM, ANQGSEA. Here the CDR3 reads CSVSPMDSYEQYF. For the CDR3, the DNA is TGCAGCGTTTCCCCCATGGACAGCTACGAGCAGTACTTC.

This clone has more than one count but fewer than ten. The chain is built from TRBV29-1 and TRBJ2-1, with 9 bases fitting TRBD2. This CDR3 spans 14 amino acids. Trimming at V came to 4 bases and at J to 2 bases, leaving 3 bases not matched to a gene. The germline V gene encodes CDR1 SQVTM and CDR2 ANQGSEA. The CDR3 sequence is CSVVGTSPYNEQFF. DNA for the CDR3: TGCAGCGTTGTCGGGACTAGCCCCTACAATGAGCAGTTCTTC.

This chain uses TRBV13 with TRBJ1-1; D is perhaps TRBD1 (5 bases). The germline gives CDR1 PRHDT, CDR2 FYEKMQ (reference sequence). Between the trimmed V and J ends, which lost 5 bases and 4 bases, there was a span of 17 bases. This CDR3 has 15 amino acids. Here the CDR3 reads CASSPPRTGGTEAFF. Written as DNA, the CDR3 is TGTGCCAGCAGCCCGCCTCGGACGGGGGGCACTGAAGCTTTCTTT.

The chain links TRBV7-2 to TRBJ1-1; weak D call: TRBD1 (5 bases). Germline values: CDR1 SGHTA, CDR2 FQGNSA. Between the trimmed V and J ends, which lost 5 bases and 3 bases, there was a span of 7 bases. This CDR3 is 12 amino acids long. The chain's CDR3 is CASSGGYTEAFF. The CDR3 coding sequence is TGTGCCAGCAGCGGGGGGTACACTGAAGCTTTCTTT. Full variable domain (rest looked up from reference TRBV7-2 and TRBJ1-1): GAGVSQSPSNKVTEKGKDVELRCDPISGHTALYWYRQSLGQGLEFLIYFQGNSAPDKSGLPSDRFSAERTGGSVSTLTIQRTQQEDSAVYLCASSGGYTEAFFGQGTRLTVV.

This clone was detected only a few times. The rearrangement links TRBV27 to TRBJ2-2; maybe TRBD1 (5 bases). In germline, CDR1 is MNHEY, CDR2 SMNVEV (reference sequence). This CDR3 has 16 amino acids. V was pared by 8 bases and J by 1 base, with 17 bases between. The CDR3 spells CASGSRGHLNTGELFF. The CDR3 DNA reads as TGTGCCAGCGGATCGCGAGGACACTTGAACACCGGGGAGCTGTTTTTT.

The chain couples TRBV30 to TRBJ2-2, with TRBD2 matching over 8 bases. The CDR3 length is 15 residues. The J segment lost 5 bases and the V segment lost 1 base, leaving 6 bases of the junction unmatched. Germline-derived CDR1 and CDR2 are GTSNPN and SVGIG (reference sequence). The CDR3 DNA sequence: TGTGCCTGGAGTGGACCGGGACTAGAAACCGGGGAGCTGTTTTTT. Its translation: CAWSGPGLETGELFF.

The rearrangement joins TRBV18 to TRBJ2-7; 7 bases are a match to TRBD1. CDR1 KGHSH and CDR2 LQKENI come from the germline V gene. This CDR3 is 15 amino acids long. With 4 bases clipped from V and 0 bases from J, the junction kept 6 bases outside the gene matches. In nucleotides, the CDR3 is TGTGCCAGCTCACTAGAGACAGGGACCTCCTACGAGCAGTACTTC. Protein sequence: CASSLETGTSYEQYF.

The gene calls are TRBV18 and TRBJ2-2; D is unclear. The CDR3 sequence is 16 residues long. Germline CDR1 is KGHSH and CDR2 is LQKENI. Trimming removed 2 bases from V and 3 bases from J, with 13 bases in between. The CDR3: CASSPRLAADTGELFF. The CDR3 bases are TGTGCCAGCTCACCAAGGCTGGCCGCGGACACCGGGGAGCTGTTTTTT.

The CDR3 nucleotides read TGTGCCAGCAGCTCGACAAGACACTTTCACTACGAGCAGTACTTC. It codes for CASSSTRHFHYEQYF. This sequence joins TRBV13 and TRBJ2-7, with D unresolved. This CDR3 is 15 amino acids long. Trimming pared 4 bases from V and 3 bases from J, leaving 16 bases between. The V gene's germline CDR1 is PRHDT and CDR2 FYEKMQ (reference sequence).

A single count supports this clone. The chain combines TRBV5-1 with TRBJ2-7; 7 bases fit TRBD2. V dropped 4 bases and J dropped 2; count of bases not matched to a gene: 18. The CDR3 consists of 18 residues. CDR1 is SGHRS and CDR2 is YFSETQ in the germline V gene. CDR3 nucleotide sequence: TGCGCCAGCAGCGTCCGACCGGGACTACCGATAACAGCCTACGAGCAGTACTTC. Residues: CASSVRPGLPITAYEQYF.

This chain connects TRBV7-2 to TRBJ2-7; TRBD2 aligns across 13 bases. Germline loops: CDR1 SGHTA, CDR2 FQGNSA. The CDR3 is 16 residues long. Trimming removed 3 bases from V and 6 bases from J; junction bases left unmatched: 8. The CDR3 bases are TGTGCCAGCAGCTTCGACCCGGGACTAGCGGGACGCGAGCAGTACTTC. This encodes CASSFDPGLAGREQYF.

The V call is TRBV6-1, the J call TRBJ1-1; possibly TRBD1 for D (6 bases). Trimming cost V 8 bases and J 1 base, with 11 bases left between them. Germline-derived CDR1 and CDR2 are MNHNS and SASEGT. The CDR3 has 13 residues. CDR3 region: CASERTENTEAFF. In DNA, the CDR3 is TGTGCCAGCGAAAGGACAGAGAACACTGAAGCTTTCTTT.

The V and J genes are TRBV25-1 and TRBJ2-7, with D uncertain. Germline values: CDR1 MGHDK, CDR2 SYGVNS. The CDR3 covers 12 residues. Trimming shortened V by 8 bases and J by 2 bases, and 10 bases separated the two germline ends. The DNA for the CDR3 is TGTGCCAGCGCCACCGGTACCTACGAGCAGTACTTC. Residues: CASATGTYEQYF.

CDR3 bases: TGTGCCAGCAGTTACACTGACAGGGTCGGCTACACCTTC. Residues: CASSYTDRVGYTF. The rearrangement uses TRBV6-5 and TRBJ1-2; 7 bases are shared with TRBD1. Trimming at V came to 2 bases and at J to 8 bases, leaving 5 bases not matched to a gene. The germline V gene has CDR1 MNHEY and CDR2 SVGAGI. The CDR3 extends over 13 amino acids.

The J gene is TRBJ2-7, the V gene TRBV6-6; TRBD2 matches 7 bases. Germline V gives CDR1 MNHNY, CDR2 SVGAGI (reference sequence). The CDR3 extends over 15 amino acids. V lost 5 bases to trimming and J lost 0 bases; unmatched junction nucleotides: 7. CDR3 nucleotides: TGTGCCAGCAGTCGCCCTAGCGGTAGCTCCTACGAGCAGTACTTC. This gives the protein CASSRPSGSSYEQYF.

This clone was seen only once. The germline gene is not matched at one end of the junction; a read error may be the cause. The chain combines TRBV7-9 with TRBJ1-2; D remains ambiguous. The CDR3 has 15 residues. The germline V gene has CDR1 SEHNR and CDR2 FQNEAQ (reference sequence). This chain's CDR3 is CSSSLPGRINYGYTF. The CDR3 nucleotides are TGTTCCAGCAGCTTACCGGGGAGGATTAACTATGGCTACACCTTC.

This clone was counted only a few times. V usage is TRBV7-9 and J usage is TRBJ2-1; 12 bases match TRBD2. There are 16 residues in the CDR3. In germline, CDR1 is SEHNR, CDR2 FQNEAQ (reference sequence). V shed 4 bases and J 9 bases; nucleotides not matched to a gene: 10. Here the CDR3 DNA reads TGTGCCAGCAGCTCCCTAGCGGGAGGGCTAAATGGTGAGCAGTTCTTC. As protein: CASSSLAGGLNGEQFF. Using reference TRBV7-9 and TRBJ2-1 for the parts outside the CDR3, the full variable domain is DTGVSQNPRHKITKRGQNVTFRCDPISEHNRLYWYRQTLGQGPEFLTYFQNEAQLEKSRLLSDRFSAERPKGSFSTLEIQRTEQGDSAMYLCASSSLAGGLNGEQFFGPGTRLTVL.

This clone has only a few counts. The chain employs TRBV9 and TRBJ2-7, with D possibly TRBD1 on 6 matching bases. The CDR3 is 13 residues long. CDR1 SGDLS and CDR2 YYNGEE come from the germline V gene. V was cut by 3 bases and J by 5 bases, with 12 bases left in between. This chain's CDR3 is CASSAVQGDEQYF. The CDR3 DNA follows: TGTGCCAGCAGCGCCGTACAGGGTGACGAGCAGTACTTC.